The 25 T cell receptor beta chains in this list originate from one sample, sequenced in a study of blood T cell repertoires in COVID-19. The assay was immunoSEQ multiplex PCR, and TCRdb's table has in-frame clones only and misses some. Among around 300,000 clones listed, about 83% were seen once. Specimen: peripheral blood. These receptors all stem from a woman aged 50 to 65 who had recovered from COVID-19.

This rearrangement joins TRBV19 to TRBJ2-7; D might be TRBD2 (6 bases). CDR3 length: 13 residues. V lost 3 bases to trimming and J lost 5 bases, with 11 bases between them. Germline V CDR1 and CDR2: LNHDA, SQIVND (reference sequence). CDR3 DNA: TGTGCCAGTAGTATGGCGGGACCGGACGAGCAGTACTTC. It is translated as CASSMAGPDEQYF.

This clone was observed a handful of times. The CDR3 reads CAISESARGLAGGQFSYNEQFF. In nucleotides, the CDR3 is TGTGCCATCAGTGAGTCCGCCAGGGGACTAGCGGGGGGGCAGTTCTCCTACAATGAGCAGTTCTTC. This chain uses TRBV10-3 with TRBJ2-1, with 16 bases fitting TRBD2. The CDR3 totals 22 residues. Germline trimming cut 0 bases from V and 0 bases from J; bases unmatched to any gene: 11. The germline V gene encodes CDR1 ENHRY and CDR2 SYGVKD.

The chain employs TRBV3-1 (or the pseudogene TRBV3-2) and TRBJ1-3; TRBD1 aligns across 10 bases. CDR3 length equals 18 residues. Germline CDR1 and CDR2: LGHDT and YNNKEL (reference sequence). The junction had 13 bases not matched to a gene; V was cut back by 4 bases and J by 4 bases. The CDR3 loop reads CASSLTGGSGAWGNTIYF. In DNA form, the CDR3 reads TGTGCCAGCAGCCTGACAGGGGGCTCCGGAGCATGGGGAAACACCATATATTTT.

The chain links TRBV6-1 to TRBJ1-2; 8 nucleotides match TRBD1. V gave up 0 bases and J gave up 5 bases; unmatched junction bases: 23. The CDR3 runs to 21 residues. Germline CDR1 MNHNS, CDR2 SASEGT. This CDR3 is CASSEALTSGSGGLRQYGYTF. Written as DNA, the CDR3 is TGTGCCAGCAGTGAAGCGCTTACGTCAGGGTCAGGGGGCTTACGACAATATGGCTACACCTTC.

The rearrangement joins TRBV30 to TRBJ2-7, with D possibly TRBD2 on 6 matching bases. Trimming left V 5 bases short and J 3 bases short, with 17 bases between. CDR3 size: 14 residues. The germline V gene encodes CDR1 GTSNPN and CDR2 SVGIG (reference sequence). The CDR3 sequence is CAWFPGGGVYEQYF. For the CDR3, the DNA is TGTGCCTGGTTCCCCGGTGGAGGGGTCTACGAGCAGTACTTC.

This chain uses TRBV11-2 with TRBJ2-3; 10 nucleotides match TRBD1. Trimming removed 3 bases from V and 1 base from J; junction bases left unmatched: 4. The CDR3 runs to 16 residues. Germline V CDR1 and CDR2: SGHAT, FQNNGV. The CDR3 coding sequence is TGTGCCAGCAGCTTGGGGGGGACAGGGGGCACAGATACGCAGTATTTT. Protein sequence: CASSLGGTGGTDTQYF.

The chain employs TRBV12-3 or TRBV12-4 and TRBJ2-5, with D tentatively TRBD2 (6 bases). The CDR3 is 13 residues long. Trimming took 7 bases from V and 1 from J, leaving 10 bases between them. CDR3: CASIAGLQETQYF. CDR3 DNA: TGTGCCAGCATTGCGGGACTCCAAGAGACCCAGTACTTC.

The gene calls are TRBV6-4 and TRBJ2-3; D is perhaps TRBD2 (6 bases). The CDR3 sequence is 14 residues long. In germline, CDR1 is MRHNA, CDR2 SNTAGT. The germline V and J ends were trimmed by 3 bases and 0 bases, with 7 bases remaining between them. CDR3 DNA sequence: TGTGCCAGCAGTGAGCGGGGTAGCACAGATACGCAGTATTTT. The encoded protein is CASSERGSTDTQYF.

The CDR3 here is CASSPGTSGTTDTQYF. CDR3 sequence (DNA): TGTGCCAGCAGCCCCGGGACTAGCGGGACAACAGATACGCAGTATTTT. The genes are TRBV7-3 and TRBJ2-3, with TRBD2 identical over 13 bases. The germline V gene encodes CDR1 SGHTA and CDR2 FQGTGA. This CDR3 spans 16 amino acids. V was clipped by 5 bases and J by 3 bases; unmatched bases: 5.

The chain combines TRBV5-1 with TRBJ1-3; 7 positions match TRBD1. Germline CDR1 reads SGHRS; CDR2 reads YFSETQ. The junction had 7 bases not matched to a gene; V was cut back by 3 bases and J by 7 bases. The CDR3 is made up of 14 amino acids. This CDR3 reads CASSSRQGKNTIYF. For the CDR3, the DNA is TGCGCCAGCAGCTCTCGACAGGGCAAGAACACCATATATTTT. Looking up the rest from reference TRBV5-1 and TRBJ1-3 gives the full variable domain: KAGVTQTPRYLIKTRGQQVTLSCSPISGHRSVSWYQQTPGQGLQFLFEYFSETQRNKGNFPGRFSGRQFSNSRSEMNVSTLELGDSALYLCASSSRQGKNTIYFGEGSWLTVV.

The chain carries TRBV15 and TRBJ1-1; D remains ambiguous. Germline V gene sequence: CDR1 LNHNV, CDR2 YYDKDF (reference sequence). The CDR3 covers 16 residues. V lost 2 bases to trimming and J lost 0 bases, with 13 bases between them. Written as DNA, the CDR3 is TGTGCCACCAGCAGACCAACGTCGGGAATGAACACTGAAGCTTTCTTT. It codes for CATSRPTSGMNTEAFF. The full variable domain, completed using reference TRBV15 and TRBJ1-1, is DAMVIQNPRYQVTQFGKPVTLSCSQTLNHNVMYWYQQKSSQAPKLLFHYYDKDFNNEADTPDNFQSRRPNTSFCFLDIRSPGLGDTAMYLCATSRPTSGMNTEAFFGQGTRLTVV.

This clone has just one count. V usage is TRBV7-2 and J usage is TRBJ2-7; 8 bases fit TRBD2. Looked up from germline, CDR1 is SGHTA and CDR2 is FQGNSA. Losses at the gene ends were 2 bases for V and 2 bases for J; bases not matched to a gene: 8. This CDR3 is 16 amino acids long. The CDR3 loop is CASSLTPPGGAYEQYF. CDR3 coding DNA: TGTGCCAGCAGCTTAACTCCGCCCGGGGGGGCCTACGAGCAGTACTTC.

Written as DNA, the CDR3 is TGTGCCTGGGAACAAGCGGAGACGTACAATGAGCAGTTCTTC. Translating gives CAWEQAETYNEQFF. The rearrangement joins TRBV30 to TRBJ2-1, with a weak D call TRBD2 (5 bases). From germline, CDR1 is GTSNPN and CDR2 SVGIG (reference sequence). V was trimmed by 5 bases and J by 4 bases, leaving 15 bases between them. The CDR3 is made up of 14 amino acids. The full variable domain, its missing parts supplied by reference TRBV30 and TRBJ2-1, is SQTIHQWPATLVQPVGSPLSLECTVEGTSNPNLYWYRQAAGRGLQLLFYSVGIGQISSEVPQNLSASRPQDRQFILSSKKLLLSDSGFYLCAWEQAETYNEQFFGPGTRLTVL.

This clone was detected only a few times. The gene calls are TRBV5-1 and TRBJ2-3; 7 bases line up with TRBD1. This CDR3 is built from 15 residues. V lost 0 bases, J lost 1 base, and 2 bases stayed unmatched. Germline V gene lookup returns CDR1 SGHRS and CDR2 YFSETQ. CDR3 residues: CASSLAGTGTDTQYF. For the CDR3, the DNA is TGCGCCAGCAGCTTGGCTGGGACAGGCACAGATACGCAGTATTTT.

This clone was detected only a few times. This sequence joins TRBV7-2 and TRBJ1-5; 9 bases match TRBD1. Germline CDR1 reads SGHTA; CDR2 reads FQGNSA. Trimming at V came to 3 bases and at J to 3 bases, leaving 3 bases not matched to a gene. This CDR3 has 15 amino acids. The chain's CDR3 is CASSLGQGYNQPQHF. Here the CDR3 DNA reads TGTGCCAGCAGCTTGGGACAGGGATACAATCAGCCCCAGCATTTT.

The chain employs TRBV7-2 and TRBJ2-7; 9 bases fit TRBD2. The CDR3 is 13 amino acids. V gave up 3 bases and J gave up 6 bases; unmatched junction bases: 3. CDR1 is SGHTA and CDR2 is FQGNSA in the germline V gene. CDR3: CASSLGREGEQYF. For the CDR3, the DNA is TGTGCCAGCAGCTTGGGGCGGGAGGGCGAGCAGTACTTC.

V and J are TRBV30 and TRBJ1-6, with D maybe TRBD1 (6 bases). Germline V gene data show CDR1 as GTSNPN and CDR2 as SVGIG (reference sequence). Trimming pared 1 base from V and 10 bases from J, leaving 17 bases between. This CDR3 contains 15 residues. The chain's CDR3 is CAWSAGGGGKSPLHF. In DNA, the CDR3 is TGTGCCTGGAGTGCTGGGGGCGGAGGAAAATCACCCCTCCACTTT.

In the case of this clone: The germline gene is not matched at one end of the junction; a read error may be the cause. This chain connects TRBV11-2 to TRBJ2-5, with D possibly TRBD2 on 5 matching bases. The CDR3 spans 12 residues. CDR1 and CDR2 from the germline V gene are SGHAT and FQNNGV. CDR3 amino acids: CASSLTLWRVNF. The CDR3 DNA reads TGTGCCAGCAGCTTAACGCTATGGCGGGTTAACTTC.

The chain employs TRBV10-2 and TRBJ2-7; 7 bases match TRBD2. The germline V gene has CDR1 WSHSY and CDR2 SAAADI. V shed 7 bases, J shed 2 bases, and the junction held 11 bases outside the gene matches. The CDR3 spans 15 residues. CDR3 sequence reads: CASTEGRGRPYEQYF. DNA for the CDR3: TGCGCCAGCACCGAGGGGAGGGGACGGCCCTACGAGCAGTACTTC.

This chain connects TRBV27 to TRBJ1-4, with D perhaps TRBD1 (5 bases). The CDR3 consists of 17 residues. The germline V and J ends were trimmed by 3 bases and 3 bases, with 17 bases remaining between them. Per the germline V gene, CDR1 is MNHEY and CDR2 is SMNVEV (reference sequence). In nucleotides, the CDR3 is TGTGCCAGCAGTTTGAGTTCCGCGGGGCTTGCTAATGAAAAACTGTTTTTT. Translation gives CASSLSSAGLANEKLFF. The full variable domain, rest sourced from reference TRBV27 and TRBJ1-4, is EAQVTQNPRYLITVTGKKLTVTCSQNMNHEYMSWYRQDPGLGLRQIYYSMNVEVTDKGDVPEGYKVSRKEKRNFPLILESPSPNQTSLYFCASSLSSAGLANEKLFFGSGTQLSVL.

This clone has a handful of counts. This rearrangement joins TRBV4-1 to TRBJ1-4, with TRBD1 matching over 7 bases. Per the germline V gene, CDR1 is MGHRA and CDR2 is YSYEKL. The junction had 5 bases not matched to a gene; V was cut back by 4 bases and J by 3 bases. This CDR3 has 15 residues. The CDR3 loop is CASSRTGAPNEKLFF. The CDR3 DNA reads as TGCGCCAGCAGCCGAACAGGGGCCCCTAATGAAAAACTGTTTTTT.

This sequence joins TRBV6-4 and TRBJ1-2, with unresolved D. V was pared by 0 bases and J by 4 bases, with 15 bases between. The CDR3 is made up of 16 amino acids. The germline V gene has CDR1 MRHNA and CDR2 SNTAGT. CDR3 sequence reads: CASSDSYSPNAYGYTF. The CDR3, as DNA: TGTGCCAGCAGTGACTCGTACAGCCCAAACGCCTATGGCTACACCTTC.

This rearrangement joins TRBV29-1 to TRBJ1-1, with D tentatively TRBD1 (5 bases). The V and J ends lost 7 bases and 1 base respectively, with 7 bases between them. Germline lookup yields CDR1 SQVTM and CDR2 ANQGSEA. CDR3 length: 11 residues. The CDR3 nucleotides are TGCAGCGGGCAGGGGAACACTGAAGCTTTCTTT. This gives the protein CSGQGNTEAFF.

This clone has more than one count but fewer than ten. V gene TRBV18 combines with J gene TRBJ2-7, with TRBD2 identical over 16 bases. This CDR3 contains 16 residues. Per the germline V gene, CDR1 is KGHSH and CDR2 is LQKENI. The V segment lost 5 bases and the J segment 6 bases; nucleotides outside the gene matches: 7. CDR3 DNA sequence: TGTGCCAGCTCATCCGGGACTAGCGGGAGGGCAGGCGAGCAGTACTTC. Protein product: CASSSGTSGRAGEQYF.

The rearrangement uses TRBV24-1 and TRBJ2-3, with TRBD1 matching 8 bases. CDR1 KGHDR and CDR2 SFDVKD come from the germline V gene. This CDR3 is 16 amino acids long. V shed 5 bases and J 4 bases; nucleotides not matched to a gene: 10. This CDR3 is CATSVRGPSFADTQYF. For the CDR3, the DNA is TGTGCCACCAGTGTCAGGGGGCCTTCTTTTGCAGATACGCAGTATTTT.